This T cell receptor beta chain was sequenced in a study of cytomegalovirus exposure and HLA in healthy donors. Study conclusions and caveats: A few of the chains that were CMV-associated were confirmed in vitro to be specific for CMV antigens.

The PCR used 60 Vbeta and 13 Jbeta primers. The table came from immunoSEQ multiplex PCR; TCRdb's copy has only in-frame clones and leaves some out. The sample has roughly 130,000 clones, less than 85% seen once; the top ten hold around 9.1%. In its sample, this clone was seen once. Its antigen is unknown. This CDR3 spans 13 amino acids. Trimming removed 1 base at V and 10 bases at J, with 8 bases between. Germline V lookup: CDR1 MNHNS, CDR2 SASEGT. Sequencing was done on a sample of PBMCs. The chain combines TRBV6-1 with TRBJ1-6; no firm D call. The TCR originated in a woman in her 50s in good health and CMV-seropositive. CDR3 residues: CASSEVRESPLHF. CDR3 nucleotide sequence: TGTGCCAGCAGTGAAGTACGGGAATCACCCCTCCACTTT.